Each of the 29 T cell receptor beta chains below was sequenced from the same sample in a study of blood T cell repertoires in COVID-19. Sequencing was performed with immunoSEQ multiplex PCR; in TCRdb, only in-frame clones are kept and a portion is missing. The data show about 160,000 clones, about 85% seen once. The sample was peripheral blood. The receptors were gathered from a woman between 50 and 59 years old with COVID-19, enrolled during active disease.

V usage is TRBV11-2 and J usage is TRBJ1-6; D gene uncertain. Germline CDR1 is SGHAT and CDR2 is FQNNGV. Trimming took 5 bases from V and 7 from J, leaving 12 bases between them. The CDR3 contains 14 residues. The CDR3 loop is CASSRFRGNSPLHF. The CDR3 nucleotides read TGTGCCAGCAGCCGGTTTCGAGGGAATTCACCCCTCCACTTT.

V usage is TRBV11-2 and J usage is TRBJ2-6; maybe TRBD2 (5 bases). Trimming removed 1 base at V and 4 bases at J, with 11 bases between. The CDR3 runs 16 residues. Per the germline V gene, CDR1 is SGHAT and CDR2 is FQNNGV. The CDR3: CASSLVRGQGANVLTF. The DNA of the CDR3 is TGTGCCAGCAGCTTAGTGCGAGGGCAGGGGGCCAACGTCCTGACTTTC. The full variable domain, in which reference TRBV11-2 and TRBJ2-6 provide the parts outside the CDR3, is EAGVAQSPRYKIIEKRQSVAFWCNPISGHATLYWYQQILGQGPKLLIQFQNNGVVDDSQLPKDRFSAERLKGVDSTLKIQPAKLEDSAVYLCASSLVRGQGANVLTFGAGSRLTVL.

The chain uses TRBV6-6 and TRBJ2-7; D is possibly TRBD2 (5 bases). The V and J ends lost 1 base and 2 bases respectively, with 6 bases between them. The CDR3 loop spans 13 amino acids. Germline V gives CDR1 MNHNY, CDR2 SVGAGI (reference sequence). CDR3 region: CASSYLATYEQYF. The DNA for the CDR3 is TGTGCCAGCAGTTACTTAGCGACCTACGAGCAGTACTTC.

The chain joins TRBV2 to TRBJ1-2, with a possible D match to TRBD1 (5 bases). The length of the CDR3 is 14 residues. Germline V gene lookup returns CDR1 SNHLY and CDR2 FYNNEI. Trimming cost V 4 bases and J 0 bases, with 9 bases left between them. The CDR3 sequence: CASSVQGTNYGYTF. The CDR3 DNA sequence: TGTGCCAGCAGTGTTCAGGGAACTAACTATGGCTACACCTTC.

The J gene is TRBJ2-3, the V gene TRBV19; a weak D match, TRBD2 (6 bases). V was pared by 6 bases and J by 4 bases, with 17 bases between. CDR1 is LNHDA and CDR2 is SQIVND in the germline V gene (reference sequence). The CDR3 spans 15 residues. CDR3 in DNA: TGTGCCAGTAGCCCGACGACGGAGGGCTCAGATACGCAGTATTTT. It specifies CASSPTTEGSDTQYF.

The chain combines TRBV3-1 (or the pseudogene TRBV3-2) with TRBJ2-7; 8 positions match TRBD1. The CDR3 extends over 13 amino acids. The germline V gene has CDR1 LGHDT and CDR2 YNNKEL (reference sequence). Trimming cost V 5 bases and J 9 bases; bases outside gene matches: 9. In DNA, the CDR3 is TGTGCCAGCAGCTCAGGGGGCGGACGATTGCAGTACTTC. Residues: CASSSGGGRLQYF.

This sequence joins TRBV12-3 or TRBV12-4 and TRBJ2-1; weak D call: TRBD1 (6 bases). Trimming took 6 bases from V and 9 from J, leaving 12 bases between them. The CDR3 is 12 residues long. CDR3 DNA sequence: TGTGCCAGCAGACAACAGGGTGGTGAGCAGTTCTTC. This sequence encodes CASRQQGGEQFF.

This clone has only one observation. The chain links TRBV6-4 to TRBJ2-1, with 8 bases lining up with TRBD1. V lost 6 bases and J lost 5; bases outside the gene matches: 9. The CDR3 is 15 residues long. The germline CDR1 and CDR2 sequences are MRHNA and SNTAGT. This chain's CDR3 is CASRVQGDLNNEQFF. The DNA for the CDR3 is TGTGCCAGCAGGGTACAGGGGGATTTAAACAATGAGCAGTTCTTC.

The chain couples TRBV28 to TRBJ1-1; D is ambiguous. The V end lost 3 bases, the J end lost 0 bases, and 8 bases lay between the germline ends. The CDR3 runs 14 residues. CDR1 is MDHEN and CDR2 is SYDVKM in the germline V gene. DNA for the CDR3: TGTGCCAGCAGTTTCTCCCTTTTGAACACTGAAGCTTTCTTT. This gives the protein CASSFSLLNTEAFF.

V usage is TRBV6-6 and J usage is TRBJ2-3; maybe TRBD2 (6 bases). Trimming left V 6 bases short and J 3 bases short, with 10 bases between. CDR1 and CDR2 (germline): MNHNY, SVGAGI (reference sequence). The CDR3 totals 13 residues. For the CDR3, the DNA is TGTGCCAGCAGGTCGGGGGTAACAGATACGCAGTATTTT. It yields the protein CASRSGVTDTQYF.

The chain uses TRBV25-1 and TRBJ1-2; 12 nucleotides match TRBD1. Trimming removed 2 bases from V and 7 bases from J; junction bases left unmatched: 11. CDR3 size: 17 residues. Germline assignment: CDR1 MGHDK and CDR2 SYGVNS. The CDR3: CASSEPPGTGGDGGYTF. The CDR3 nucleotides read TGTGCCAGCAGTGAACCGCCGGGGACAGGGGGCGATGGTGGCTACACCTTC.

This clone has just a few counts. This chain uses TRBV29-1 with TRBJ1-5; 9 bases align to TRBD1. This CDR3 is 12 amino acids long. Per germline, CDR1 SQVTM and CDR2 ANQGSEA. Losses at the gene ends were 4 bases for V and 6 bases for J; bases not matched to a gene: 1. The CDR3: CSVGQGGQPQHF. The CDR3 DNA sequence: TGCAGCGTTGGACAGGGGGGTCAGCCCCAGCATTTT.

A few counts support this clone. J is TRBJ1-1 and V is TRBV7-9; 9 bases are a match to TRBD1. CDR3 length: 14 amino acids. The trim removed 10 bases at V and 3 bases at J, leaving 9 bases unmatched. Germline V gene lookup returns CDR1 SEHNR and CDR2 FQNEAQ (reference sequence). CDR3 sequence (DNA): TGTGCCACGAACCCGGACAGGGGAGACACTGAAGCTTTCTTT. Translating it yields CATNPDRGDTEAFF.

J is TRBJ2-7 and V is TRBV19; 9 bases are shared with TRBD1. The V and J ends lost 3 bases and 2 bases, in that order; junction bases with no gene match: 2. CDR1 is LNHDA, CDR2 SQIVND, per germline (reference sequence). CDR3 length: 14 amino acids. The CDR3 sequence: CASSIRQGAYEQYF. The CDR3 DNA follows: TGTGCCAGTAGTATTAGACAGGGGGCCTACGAGCAGTACTTC.

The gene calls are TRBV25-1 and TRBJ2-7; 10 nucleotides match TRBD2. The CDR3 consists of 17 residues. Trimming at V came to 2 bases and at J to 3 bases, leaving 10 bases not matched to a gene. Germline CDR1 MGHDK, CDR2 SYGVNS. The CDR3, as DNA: TGTGCCAGCAGTGAAGGAGCGGGGGGGCCCAGTCTCTACGAGCAGTACTTC. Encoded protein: CASSEGAGGPSLYEQYF.

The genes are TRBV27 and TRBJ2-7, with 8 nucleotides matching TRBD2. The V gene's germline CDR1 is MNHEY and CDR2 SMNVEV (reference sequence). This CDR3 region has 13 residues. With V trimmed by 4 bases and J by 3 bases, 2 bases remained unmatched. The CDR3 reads CASSSRGGYEQYF. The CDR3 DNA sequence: TGTGCCAGCAGTTCCCGGGGGGGCTACGAGCAGTACTTC.

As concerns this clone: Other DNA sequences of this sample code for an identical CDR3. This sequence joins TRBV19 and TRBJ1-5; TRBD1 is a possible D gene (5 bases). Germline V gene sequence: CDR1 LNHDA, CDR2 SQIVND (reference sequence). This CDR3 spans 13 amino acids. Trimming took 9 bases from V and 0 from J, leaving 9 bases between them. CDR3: CASRQGSNQPQHF. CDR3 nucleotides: TGTGCCAGCCGTCAGGGTAGCAATCAGCCCCAGCATTTT.

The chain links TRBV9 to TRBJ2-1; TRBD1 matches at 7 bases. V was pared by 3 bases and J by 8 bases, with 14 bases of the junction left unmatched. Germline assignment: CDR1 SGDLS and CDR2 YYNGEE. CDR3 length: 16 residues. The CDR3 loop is CASSAFSRGRGDEQFF. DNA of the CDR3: TGTGCCAGCAGCGCCTTCTCGAGGGGGCGCGGAGATGAGCAGTTCTTC.

This CDR3 is CASSQDRELGAGNTIYF. The CDR3 DNA reads TGTGCCAGCAGCCAAGATCGGGAGTTGGGGGCTGGAAACACCATATATTTT. The chain recombines TRBV4-2 with TRBJ1-3, with TRBD1 as a possible D gene (5 bases). The CDR3 is 17 amino acids. V was shortened by 0 bases and J by 2 bases, with 14 bases between the two germline ends. Germline V gene sequence: CDR1 LGHNA, CDR2 YNFKEQ.

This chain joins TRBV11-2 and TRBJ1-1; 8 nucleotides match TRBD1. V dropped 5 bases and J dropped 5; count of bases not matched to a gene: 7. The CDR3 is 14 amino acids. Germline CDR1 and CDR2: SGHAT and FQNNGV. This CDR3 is CASSAQGAWTEAFF. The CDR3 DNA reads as TGTGCCAGCAGCGCCCAGGGGGCATGGACTGAAGCTTTCTTT.

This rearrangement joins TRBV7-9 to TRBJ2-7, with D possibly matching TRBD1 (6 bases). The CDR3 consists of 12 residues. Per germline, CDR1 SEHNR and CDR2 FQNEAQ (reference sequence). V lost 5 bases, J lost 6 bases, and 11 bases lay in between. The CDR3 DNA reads TGTGCCAGCAGCCTTGGACAGACCGAGCAGTACTTC. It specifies CASSLGQTEQYF.

CDR3 protein: CASSLQAGGPETQYF. The CDR3 DNA follows: TGCGCCAGCAGCTTGCAAGCGGGGGGGCCGGAGACCCAGTACTTC. The chain joins TRBV5-1 to TRBJ2-5; TRBD2 matches at 10 bases. The CDR3 sequence is 15 residues long. V was clipped by 1 base and J by 5 bases; unmatched bases: 5. CDR1 and CDR2 from the germline V gene are SGHRS and YFSETQ.

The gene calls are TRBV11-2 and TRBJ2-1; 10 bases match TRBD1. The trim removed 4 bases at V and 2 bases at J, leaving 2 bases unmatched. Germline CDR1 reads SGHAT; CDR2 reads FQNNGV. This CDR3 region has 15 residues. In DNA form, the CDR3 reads TGTGCCAGCAGCTCCGGGACAGGGGCCTACAATGAGCAGTTCTTC. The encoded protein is CASSSGTGAYNEQFF.

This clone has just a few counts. CDR3 sequence (DNA): TGTGCCCGAATGACAGGGACGAACACCGGGGAGCTGTTTTTT. This codes for CARMTGTNTGELFF. The chain links TRBV30 to TRBJ2-2; 7 bases are a match to TRBD1. In germline, CDR1 is GTSNPN, CDR2 SVGIG (reference sequence). Unmatched junction bases numbered 6, after V lost 8 bases and J lost 0 bases. The CDR3 loop spans 14 amino acids.

The CDR3 protein is CASSYRDRAYEQYF. CDR3 in DNA: TGTGCCAGCAGTTACCGGGACAGGGCCTACGAGCAGTACTTC. This chain links TRBV6-5 with TRBJ2-7; the match to TRBD1 covers 9 bases. The CDR3 totals 14 residues. CDR1 is MNHEY and CDR2 is SVGAGI in the germline V gene. J was trimmed by 2 bases and V by 2 bases; bases with no gene match: 1.

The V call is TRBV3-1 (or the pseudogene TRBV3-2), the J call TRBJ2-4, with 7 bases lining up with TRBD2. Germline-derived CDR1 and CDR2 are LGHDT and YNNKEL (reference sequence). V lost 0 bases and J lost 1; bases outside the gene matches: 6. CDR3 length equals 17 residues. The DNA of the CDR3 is TGTGCCAGCAGCCAAGACGGGGAGGGAGTTGCCAAAAACATTCAGTACTTC. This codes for CASSQDGEGVAKNIQYF.

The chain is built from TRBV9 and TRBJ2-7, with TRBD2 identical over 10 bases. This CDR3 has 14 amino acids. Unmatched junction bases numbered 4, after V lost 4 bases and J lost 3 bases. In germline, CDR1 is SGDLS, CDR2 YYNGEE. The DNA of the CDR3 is TGTGCCAGCAGCCCCTGGACTAGCGGCTACGAGCAGTACTTC. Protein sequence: CASSPWTSGYEQYF.

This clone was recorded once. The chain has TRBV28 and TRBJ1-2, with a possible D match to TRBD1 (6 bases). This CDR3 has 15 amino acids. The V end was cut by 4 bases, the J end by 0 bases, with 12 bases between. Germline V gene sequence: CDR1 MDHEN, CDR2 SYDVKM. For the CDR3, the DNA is TGTGCCAGCAGTTCAGGACAGTCCACTAACTATGGCTACACCTTC. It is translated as CASSSGQSTNYGYTF.

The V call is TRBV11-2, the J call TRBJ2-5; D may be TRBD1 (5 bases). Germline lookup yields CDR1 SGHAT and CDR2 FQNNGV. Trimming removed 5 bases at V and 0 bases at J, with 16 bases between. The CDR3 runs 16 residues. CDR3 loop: CASSPTATVHQETQYF. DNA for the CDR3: TGTGCCAGCAGCCCGACGGCGACAGTACACCAAGAGACCCAGTACTTC.